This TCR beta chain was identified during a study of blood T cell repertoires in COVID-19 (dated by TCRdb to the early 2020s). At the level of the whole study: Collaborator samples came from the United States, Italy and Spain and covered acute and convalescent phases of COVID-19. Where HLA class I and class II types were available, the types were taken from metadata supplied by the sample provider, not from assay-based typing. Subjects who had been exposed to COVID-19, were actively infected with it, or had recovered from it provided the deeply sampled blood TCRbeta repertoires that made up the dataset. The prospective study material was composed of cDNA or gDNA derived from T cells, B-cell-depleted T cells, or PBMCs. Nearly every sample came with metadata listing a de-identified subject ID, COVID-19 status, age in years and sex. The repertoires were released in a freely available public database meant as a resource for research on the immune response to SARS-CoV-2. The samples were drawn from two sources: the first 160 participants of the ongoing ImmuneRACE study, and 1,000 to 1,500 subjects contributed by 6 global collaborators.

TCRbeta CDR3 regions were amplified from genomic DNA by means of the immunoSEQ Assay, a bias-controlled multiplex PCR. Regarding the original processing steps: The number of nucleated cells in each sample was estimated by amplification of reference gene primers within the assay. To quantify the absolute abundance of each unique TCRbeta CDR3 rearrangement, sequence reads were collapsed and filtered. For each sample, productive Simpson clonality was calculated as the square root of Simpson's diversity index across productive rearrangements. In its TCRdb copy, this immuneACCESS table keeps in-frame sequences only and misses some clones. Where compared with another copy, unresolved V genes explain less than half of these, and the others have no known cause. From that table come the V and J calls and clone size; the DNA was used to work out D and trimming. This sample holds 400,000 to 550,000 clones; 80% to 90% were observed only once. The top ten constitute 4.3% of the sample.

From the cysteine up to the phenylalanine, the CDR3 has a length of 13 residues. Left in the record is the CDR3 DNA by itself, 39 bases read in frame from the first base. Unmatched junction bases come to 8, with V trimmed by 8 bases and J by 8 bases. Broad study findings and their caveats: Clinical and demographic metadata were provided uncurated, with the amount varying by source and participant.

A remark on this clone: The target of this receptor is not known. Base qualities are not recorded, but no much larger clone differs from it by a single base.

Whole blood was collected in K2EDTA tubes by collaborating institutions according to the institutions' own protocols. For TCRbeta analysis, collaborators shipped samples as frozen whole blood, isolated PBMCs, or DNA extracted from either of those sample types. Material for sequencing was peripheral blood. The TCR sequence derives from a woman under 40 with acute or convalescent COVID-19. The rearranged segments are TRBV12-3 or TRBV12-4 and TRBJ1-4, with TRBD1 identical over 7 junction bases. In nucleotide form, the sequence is TGTGCCAGCTTGCGGCAGGGGGGAGAAAAACTGTTTTTT. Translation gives CASLRQGGEKLFF.